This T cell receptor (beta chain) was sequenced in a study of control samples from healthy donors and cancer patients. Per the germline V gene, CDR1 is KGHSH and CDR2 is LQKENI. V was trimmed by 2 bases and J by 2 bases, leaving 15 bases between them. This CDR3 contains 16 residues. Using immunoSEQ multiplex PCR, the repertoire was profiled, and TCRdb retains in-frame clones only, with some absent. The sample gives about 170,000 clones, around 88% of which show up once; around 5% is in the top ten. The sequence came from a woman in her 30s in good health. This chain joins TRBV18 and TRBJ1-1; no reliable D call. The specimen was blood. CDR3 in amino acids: CASSPSNPGQNTEAFF. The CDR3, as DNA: TGTGCCAGCTCACCATCTAACCCGGGCCAAAACACTGAAGCTTTCTTT.